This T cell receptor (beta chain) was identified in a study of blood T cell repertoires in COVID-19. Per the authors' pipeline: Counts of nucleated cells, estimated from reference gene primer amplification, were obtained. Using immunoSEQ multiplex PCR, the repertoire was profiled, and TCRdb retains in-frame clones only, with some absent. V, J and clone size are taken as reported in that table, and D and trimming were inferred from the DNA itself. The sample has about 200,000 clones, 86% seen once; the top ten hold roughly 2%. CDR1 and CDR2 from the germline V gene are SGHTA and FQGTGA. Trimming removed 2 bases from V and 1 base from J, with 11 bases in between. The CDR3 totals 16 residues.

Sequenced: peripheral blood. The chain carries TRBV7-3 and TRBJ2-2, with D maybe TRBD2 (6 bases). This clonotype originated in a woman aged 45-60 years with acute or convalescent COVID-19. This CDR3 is CASSLAQGGNTGELFF. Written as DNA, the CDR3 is TGTGCCAGCAGCTTAGCCCAGGGAGGGAACACCGGGGAGCTGTTTTTT.